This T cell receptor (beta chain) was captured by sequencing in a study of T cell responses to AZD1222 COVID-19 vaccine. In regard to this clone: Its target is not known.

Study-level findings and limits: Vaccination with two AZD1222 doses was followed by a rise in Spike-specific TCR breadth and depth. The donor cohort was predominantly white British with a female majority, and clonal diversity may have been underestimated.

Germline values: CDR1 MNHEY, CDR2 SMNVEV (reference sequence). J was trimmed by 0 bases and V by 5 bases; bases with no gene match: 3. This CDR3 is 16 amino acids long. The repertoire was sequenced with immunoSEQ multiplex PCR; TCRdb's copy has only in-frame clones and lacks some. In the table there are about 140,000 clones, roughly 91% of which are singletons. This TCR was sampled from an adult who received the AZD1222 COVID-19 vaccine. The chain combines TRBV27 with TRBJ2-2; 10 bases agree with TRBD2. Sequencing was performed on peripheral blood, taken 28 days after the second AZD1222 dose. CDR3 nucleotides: TGTGCCAGCAGTCGGCTAGCGGGGGCGAACACCGGGGAGCTGTTTTTT. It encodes CASSRLAGANTGELFF.